This entry lists 20 T cell receptor beta chains sequenced from one sample in a study of blood T cell repertoires in COVID-19. Clones were read by immunoSEQ multiplex PCR, and TCRdb kept only the in-frame ones, dropping some. The table shows some 380,000 clones, with 90% occurring only once. The source material was peripheral blood. These receptors all stem from a man younger than 35 with active or convalescent COVID-19.

This rearrangement joins TRBV12-3 or TRBV12-4 to TRBJ2-2, with D unclear. The CDR3 covers 11 residues. V was pared by 6 bases and J by 11 bases, with 10 bases between. The CDR3 DNA sequence: TGTGCCAGCAGCGTCGGTTCCGAGCTGTTTTTT. Protein sequence: CASSVGSELFF.

CDR3 sequence (DNA): TGTGCCAGCACCACTTTAGGTTTGGGGCACGAGCAGTACTTC. Translating gives CASTTLGLGHEQYF. This rearrangement joins TRBV27 to TRBJ2-7, with a weak D call TRBD1 (5 bases). From germline, CDR1 is MNHEY and CDR2 SMNVEV (reference sequence). With 7 bases removed from V and 5 bases from J, the gap between germline ends came to 18 bases. The CDR3 spans 14 residues.

The chain recombines TRBV12-3 or TRBV12-4 with TRBJ1-3; D is unclear. This CDR3 has 13 residues. The V gene lost 6 bases and the J gene lost 4 bases, with 10 bases spanning the gap. The CDR3, as DNA: TGTGCCAGCAGGAACTTGGGCGGAAACACCATATATTTT. It is translated as CASRNLGGNTIYF.

DNA of the CDR3: TGCGCCAGCAGTCAATCGGGGTCGCGGGACAGGGGACCTAATGGCTACACCTTC. The encoded protein is CASSQSGSRDRGPNGYTF. The rearrangement uses TRBV23-1 and TRBJ1-2; 10 nucleotides align to TRBD1. TRBV23-1 is noted as an ORF with a role that remains uncertain. V lost 0 bases to trimming and J lost 6 bases; unmatched junction nucleotides: 13. This CDR3 comprises 18 residues.

The rearrangement joins TRBV7-9 to TRBJ1-5, with TRBD1 matching over 7 bases. V lost 5 bases to trimming and J lost 5 bases; unmatched junction nucleotides: 6. The CDR3 is 14 amino acids. Germline V gene data show CDR1 as SEHNR and CDR2 as FQNEAQ (reference sequence). CDR3 in DNA: TGTGCCAGCAGCCCGAGGGACAGCGATCAGCCCCAGCATTTT. The encoded protein is CASSPRDSDQPQHF. The complete variable domain, with remaining parts taken from reference TRBV7-9 and TRBJ1-5, reads DTGVSQNPRHKITKRGQNVTFRCDPISEHNRLYWYRQTLGQGPEFLTYFQNEAQLEKSRLLSDRFSAERPKGSFSTLEIQRTEQGDSAMYLCASSPRDSDQPQHFGDGTRLSIL.

This chain connects TRBV18 to TRBJ2-1; D is uncertain. The CDR3 is 12 residues long. The germline V gene encodes CDR1 KGHSH and CDR2 LQKENI. Between the trimmed V and J ends, which lost 3 bases and 9 bases, there was a span of 9 bases. The CDR3 nucleotides are TGTGCCAGCTCACCCCAGGTCGGTGAGCAGTTCTTC. The encoded protein is CASSPQVGEQFF.

The J gene is TRBJ2-7, the V gene TRBV16, with no clear D. Germline V gene sequence: CDR1 KGHSY, CDR2 FQNENV. V was shortened by 4 bases and J by 4 bases, with 8 bases between the two germline ends. The CDR3 has 12 amino acids. The CDR3 nucleotides read TGTGCCAGCAGCCCAACAGTGTACGAGCAGTACTTC. It encodes CASSPTVYEQYF.

Turning to this clone: Mismatch with germline at one junction end may stem from a read error. The V call is TRBV4-1, the J call TRBJ2-6, with D possibly TRBD2 on 7 matching bases. This CDR3 is built from 16 residues. Germline V CDR1 and CDR2: MGHRA, YSYEKL. CDR3 nucleotides: TGCGCCAGCAGCCAAGTGGGGGGGGCAAGAGCCAACGTGCTGACTTTC. Protein product: CASSQVGGARANVLTF.

In its sample, this clone was seen once. CDR3 amino acids: CASSLGQGETQYF. Written as DNA, the CDR3 is TGTGCCAGCAGCCTGGGACAGGGAGAGACCCAGTACTTC. The chain uses TRBV7-3 and TRBJ2-5; the match to TRBD1 covers 9 bases. Germline lookup yields CDR1 SGHTA and CDR2 FQGTGA. The CDR3 consists of 13 residues. V was pared by 5 bases and J by 4 bases, with 2 bases of the junction left unmatched.

CDR3 protein: CASSQLMTGMGNTIYF. As DNA, the CDR3 is TGCGCCAGCAGCCAACTAATGACAGGGATGGGAAACACCATATATTTT. The gene calls are TRBV4-3 and TRBJ1-3; the match to TRBD1 covers 7 bases. This CDR3 contains 16 residues. V trimming: 2 bases; J trimming: 4 bases; junction bases outside the gene matches: 8. Germline V gene sequence: CDR1 LGHNA, CDR2 YSLEER.

The chain has TRBV11-3 and TRBJ2-7, with a tentative D call TRBD2 (6 bases). CDR3 length equals 18 residues. V was shortened by 5 bases and J by 4 bases, with 27 bases between the two germline ends. Germline loops: CDR1 SGHNT, CDR2 YENEEA. The CDR3 nucleotides read TGTGCCAGCAGCCCCGGGACCGGGCTCCCGGGAGATGCGTACGAGCAGTACTTC. Protein product: CASSPGTGLPGDAYEQYF.

The rearrangement uses TRBV18 and TRBJ1-3; 7 bases map to TRBD1. The junction had 7 bases not matched to a gene; V was cut back by 0 bases and J by 2 bases. The germline CDR1 and CDR2 sequences are KGHSH and LQKENI. The CDR3 is made up of 17 amino acids. The CDR3 is CASSPPQGQRPGNTIYF. CDR3 nucleotides: TGTGCCAGCTCACCACCTCAGGGACAGAGACCTGGAAACACCATATATTTT.

The DNA of the CDR3 is TGTGCCAGCAGTTTATATCCCAGTCAGCCCCAGCATTTT. This encodes CASSLYPSQPQHF. The J gene is TRBJ1-5, the V gene TRBV27; no clear D. The germline V gene has CDR1 MNHEY and CDR2 SMNVEV (reference sequence). Deletions cut 1 base from V and 6 bases from J, with 7 bases between. This CDR3 region has 13 residues.

The chain joins TRBV5-8 to TRBJ2-7, with D maybe TRBD1 (6 bases). CDR1 and CDR2 from the germline V gene are SGHTS and YDEGEE. The CDR3 consists of 14 residues. V dropped 2 bases and J dropped 1 base, with 10 bases sitting between them. CDR3 DNA sequence: TGTGCCAGCAGCTTAGATAGGGGGTCCTACGAGCAGTACTTC. Protein sequence: CASSLDRGSYEQYF.

Comment on this clone: In the same sample, other DNA sequences code for this CDR3. The genes are TRBV4-3 and TRBJ2-7; a possible D gene is TRBD1 (6 bases). Trimming shortened V by 0 bases and J by 1 base, and 7 bases separated the two germline ends. CDR1 and CDR2 from the germline V gene are LGHNA and YSLEER. The CDR3 is made up of 14 amino acids. The CDR3 region is CASSQDRGSYEQYF. The CDR3 DNA is TGCGCCAGCAGCCAAGACAGGGGTTCCTACGAGCAGTACTTC.

The chain has TRBV9 and TRBJ2-3, with TRBD2 matching 7 bases. V shed 4 bases and J 0 bases; nucleotides not matched to a gene: 2. The CDR3 contains 14 residues. Germline CDR1 SGDLS, CDR2 YYNGEE. In nucleotides, the CDR3 is TGTGCCAGCAGCAAGCGGGGAAGCACAGATACGCAGTATTTT. Translated: CASSKRGSTDTQYF.

V is TRBV13 and J is TRBJ2-1; 11 bases are a match to TRBD1. Germline V gene data show CDR1 as PRHDT and CDR2 as FYEKMQ (reference sequence). The CDR3 runs to 15 residues. V lost 5 bases to trimming and J lost 3 bases; unmatched junction nucleotides: 3. The CDR3 reads CASSGQGADYNEQFF. The DNA for the CDR3 is TGTGCCAGCAGCGGACAGGGGGCGGACTACAATGAGCAGTTCTTC.

The chain combines TRBV4-3 with TRBJ2-3; a weak D match, TRBD1 (6 bases). CDR3 length equals 16 residues. Per the germline V gene, CDR1 is LGHNA and CDR2 is YSLEER. Trimming took off 0 bases at V and 5 bases at J, with 15 bases between the two ends. CDR3 sequence: CASSQDLVGGRDTQYF. For the CDR3, the DNA is TGCGCCAGCAGCCAAGATTTAGTAGGGGGTCGAGATACGCAGTATTTT.

The genes are TRBV15 and TRBJ1-6; 7 bases map to TRBD1. V lost 8 bases and J lost 6; bases outside the gene matches: 10. This CDR3 has 15 residues. CDR1 and CDR2 (germline): LNHNV, YYDKDF (reference sequence). CDR3 in amino acids: CATERGTASNSPLHF. The DNA of the CDR3 is TGTGCCACCGAGAGAGGGACAGCGAGTAATTCACCCCTCCACTTT.

This chain connects TRBV24-1 to TRBJ2-3; 11 bases line up with TRBD1. The V gene's germline CDR1 is KGHDR and CDR2 SFDVKD. J was trimmed by 3 bases and V by 2 bases; bases with no gene match: 3. The CDR3 covers 16 residues. CDR3 DNA: TGTGCCACCAGTGATTCCGGGACAGGGGGGACAGATACGCAGTATTTT. It yields the protein CATSDSGTGGTDTQYF.